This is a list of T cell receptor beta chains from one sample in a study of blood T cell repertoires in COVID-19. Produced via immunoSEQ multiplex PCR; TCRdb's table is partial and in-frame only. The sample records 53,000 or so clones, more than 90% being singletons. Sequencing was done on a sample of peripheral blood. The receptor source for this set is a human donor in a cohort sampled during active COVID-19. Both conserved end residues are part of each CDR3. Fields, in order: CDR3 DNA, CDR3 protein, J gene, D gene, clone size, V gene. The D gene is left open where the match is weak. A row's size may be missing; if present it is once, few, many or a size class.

TGTGCCAGCAGACACCGGGACAGCTCCTACAATGAGCAGTTCTTC CASRHRDSSYNEQFF TRBJ2-1 TRBD1 - TRBV11-2
TGTGCCAGCTCACCCCAGGATACCGGGACAGGCTTTCAGGCTGAGCAGTTCTTC CASSPQDTGTGFQAEQFF TRBJ2-1 TRBD1 - TRBV18
TGTGCCAGCAGGGGAGGGTCGTACCCGAATGAAAAACTGTTTTTT CASRGGSYPNEKLFF TRBJ1-4 - - TRBV25-1
TGTGCCAGCAGCTCACGACTAGCGGGAGGGCGCGAGCAGTACTTC CASSSRLAGGREQYF TRBJ2-7 TRBD2 - TRBV3-1/TRBV3-2
TGTGCCAGCAGCACGGGGACACCTGATCAGCCCCAGCATTTT CASSTGTPDQPQHF TRBJ1-5 - - TRBV5-6
TGTGCCAGCAGCTCCCCTACAGGGTTACCTGGGGATGAGCAGTTCTTC CASSSPTGLPGDEQFF TRBJ2-1 - - TRBV7-9
TGTGCCAGCAGCCCATACAGGGGGCGGAACACTGAAGCTTTCTTT CASSPYRGRNTEAFF TRBJ1-1 TRBD1 - TRBV7-6
TGTGCCAGCAGAGTGAGGGTCGACACTGAAGCTTTCTTT CASRVRVDTEAFF TRBJ1-1 - - TRBV6-5
TGCAGTGCTACAGGGAAAACTGAAGCTTTCTTT CSATGKTEAFF TRBJ1-1 - - TRBV20-1
TGTGCCAGCAGCCGACCTAGCCCAGAGGCCCATGGCTACACCTTC CASSRPSPEAHGYTF TRBJ1-2 - - TRBV11-3
TGTGCCAGCAGTGAGACCGGGACAGGATACACAGATACGCAGTATTTT CASSETGTGYTDTQYF TRBJ2-3 TRBD1 - TRBV6-4
TGTGCCAGTAGTATAAGACATTTGAACACTGAAGCTTTCTTT CASSIRHLNTEAFF TRBJ1-1 - - TRBV19
TGCGCCAGCAGCCAAGATAAGAATGCGCGGCTTGGGAGGAAACTGTTTTTT CASSQDKNARLGRKLFF TRBJ1-4 - - TRBV4-3
TGCAGTGCTAGTGGGAGGGAAAGAGGCTACACCTTC CSASGRERGYTF TRBJ1-2 - - TRBV20-1
TGCGCCAGCAGTGGTCGGGAGTCTTATTCCTACAATGAGCAGTTCTTC CASSGRESYSYNEQFF TRBJ2-1 - - TRBV5-1
TGTGCCAGCAGTGAGACAGGGAAGGTGTTGAAGACCCAGTACTTC CASSETGKVLKTQYF TRBJ2-5 TRBD1 - TRBV25-1
TGTGCCAGCAGCTTTCCGGGAACTCAAGAGACCCAGTACTTC CASSFPGTQETQYF TRBJ2-5 - - TRBV7-2
TGTGCCAGCTCACCACCAGTCCGGACAGGGTACTATGGCTACACCTTC CASSPPVRTGYYGYTF TRBJ1-2 TRBD1 - TRBV18
TGTGCCATCACTCTATATGGAGGGGTAGGGGAGACCCAGTACTTC CAITLYGGVGETQYF TRBJ2-5 - - TRBV10-3
TGTGCCAGCAGCCCGCGGGATTGGACGGGAGGGCCCTACGAGCAGTACTTC CASSPRDWTGGPYEQYF TRBJ2-7 TRBD2 - TRBV4-2
TGCAGCGTTCGTTTCCCCGGAGTGGGGGCAAGGGACTACGAGCAGTACTTC CSVRFPGVGARDYEQYF TRBJ2-7 - once TRBV29-1
TGCGCCAGCAGCCCTTTTGGAAACACCATATATTTT CASSPFGNTIYF TRBJ1-3 - few TRBV4-1
TGCGCCAGCAGCCAGGTTCCCAGGGGCTATGGCTACACCTTC CASSQVPRGYGYTF TRBJ1-2 - - TRBV4-1
TGTGCCATCAGTGAGTCTGTCGGTAGCACAGATACGCAGTATTTT CAISESVGSTDTQYF TRBJ2-3 - - TRBV10-3
TGCAGCGTTGTAAGGAGTCAAACAGATACGCAGTATTTT CSVVRSQTDTQYF TRBJ2-3 - - TRBV29-1
TGCGCCAGCAGCCAGGATCCGGGACAGCAGGACACTGAAGCTTTCTTT CASSQDPGQQDTEAFF TRBJ1-1 TRBD1 - TRBV4-1
TGCGCCAGCAGCATCGGGTCCTTTACCGGGGAGCTGTTTTTT CASSIGSFTGELFF TRBJ2-2 - - TRBV5-1
TGTGCCAGCAGCCGCCGACATTGGGGGCCGGCCACCGGGGAGCTGTTTTTT CASSRRHWGPATGELFF TRBJ2-2 - - TRBV14
TGTGCCAGCAGCCACAGGGGAACCTACAATGAGCAGTTCTTC CASSHRGTYNEQFF TRBJ2-1 TRBD1 - TRBV13
TGTGCCATCAGTGAGAGTACAGATAGCAATCAGCCCCAGCATTTT CAISESTDSNQPQHF TRBJ1-5 - once TRBV10-3
TGTGCCAGCAGCCCATACCGACGAGGTTTTGGAAACACCATATATTTT CASSPYRRGFGNTIYF TRBJ1-3 - - TRBV5-8
TGTGCCAGCAGCCCAACGGACAGGGCTTCTATAAATGAGCAGTTCTTC CASSPTDRASINEQFF TRBJ2-1 TRBD1 - TRBV7-8
TGTGCCAGCAGTGGTAAAAGTGGAGCTAACTATGGCTACACCTTC CASSGKSGANYGYTF TRBJ1-2 - - TRBV28
TGTGCCAGCAGCCAAGCCTCCCGCGGGAGTATAAATGAGCAGTTCTTC CASSQASRGSINEQFF TRBJ2-1 TRBD2 - TRBV4-2
TGTGCCACCAGCAGAGGTTCGGGGGGGAACTTAAACACAGATACGCAGTATTTT CATSRGSGGNLNTDTQYF TRBJ2-3 TRBD2 - TRBV15
TGTGCCAGCAGCCAAGCTTACTACAATGAGCAGTTCTTC CASSQAYYNEQFF TRBJ2-1 - - TRBV3-1/TRBV3-2
TGTGCCAGCAGCCAATCGACAGTGGGAGAGACCCAGTACTTC CASSQSTVGETQYF TRBJ2-5 - - TRBV14
TGCGCCAGCAGCCAAACCGGGACTAGTTTCACCCCCCCTTCCTTC CASSQTGTSFTPPSF TRBJ2-4 TRBD2 - TRBV4-1
TGTGCCAGCAGCCAACTAGGGGACACTGAAGCTTTCTTT CASSQLGDTEAFF TRBJ1-1 - - TRBV14